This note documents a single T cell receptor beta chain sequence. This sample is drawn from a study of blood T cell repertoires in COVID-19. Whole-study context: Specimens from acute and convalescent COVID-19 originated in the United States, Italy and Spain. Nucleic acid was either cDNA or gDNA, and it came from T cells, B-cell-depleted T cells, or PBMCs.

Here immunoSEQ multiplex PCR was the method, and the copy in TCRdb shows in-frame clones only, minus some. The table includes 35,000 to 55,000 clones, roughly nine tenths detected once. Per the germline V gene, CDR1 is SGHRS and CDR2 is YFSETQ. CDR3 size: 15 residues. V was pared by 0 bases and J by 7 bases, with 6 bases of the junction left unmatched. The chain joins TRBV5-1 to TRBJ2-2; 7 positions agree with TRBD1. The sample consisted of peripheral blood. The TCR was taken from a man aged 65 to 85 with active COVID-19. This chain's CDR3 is CASSLVQGKNGELFF. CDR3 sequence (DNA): TGCGCCAGCAGCTTGGTACAGGGGAAGAACGGGGAGCTGTTTTTT.